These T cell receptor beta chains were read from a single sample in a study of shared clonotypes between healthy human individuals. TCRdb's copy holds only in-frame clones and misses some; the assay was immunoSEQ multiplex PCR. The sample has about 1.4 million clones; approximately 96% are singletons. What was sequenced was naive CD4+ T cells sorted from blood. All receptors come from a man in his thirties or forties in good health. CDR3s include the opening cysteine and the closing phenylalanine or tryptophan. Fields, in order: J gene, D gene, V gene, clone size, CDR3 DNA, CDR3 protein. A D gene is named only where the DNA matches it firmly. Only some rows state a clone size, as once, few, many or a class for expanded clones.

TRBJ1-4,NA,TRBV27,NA,TGTGCCAGCAGTAGACCGGGAACTAATGAAAAACTGTTTTTT,CASSRPGTNEKLFF
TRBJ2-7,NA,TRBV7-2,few,TGTGCCAGCAGCTTAGCGGCTGGGAACTACGAGCAGTACTTC,CASSLAAGNYEQYF
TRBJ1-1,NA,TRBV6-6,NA,TGTGCCAGCAGTTCAAGGGTCATTCACACTGAAGCTTTCTTT,CASSSRVIHTEAFF
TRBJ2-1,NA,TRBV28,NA,TGTGCCAGCAGTCCACATACAGGGCAGGGTTACAATGAGCAGTTCTTC,CASSPHTGQGYNEQFF
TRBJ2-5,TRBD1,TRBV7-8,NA,TGTGCCAGCAGCCCCCAAGACCAGGGGGTGGGAGAGACCCAGTACTTC,CASSPQDQGVGETQYF
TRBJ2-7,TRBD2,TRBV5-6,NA,TGTGCCAGCAGCCAGGCGGGAGGGCCGGCTGTCGAGCAGTACTTC,CASSQAGGPAVEQYF
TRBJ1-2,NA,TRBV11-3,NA,TGTGCCAGCAGCTTACATAAGGGAGAGGGCTACACCTTC,CASSLHKGEGYTF
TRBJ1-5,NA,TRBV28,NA,TGTGCCAGCAGTTTCTTTCTGGGGGGCAATCAGCCCCAGCATTTT,CASSFFLGGNQPQHF
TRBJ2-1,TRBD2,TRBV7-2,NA,TGTGCCAGCAGCTTATCCTCTAGCGGGACAGAGCAGTTCTTC,CASSLSSSGTEQFF
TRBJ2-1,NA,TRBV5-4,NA,TGTGCCAGCAGCTTGTCTAACAATGAGCAGTTCTTC,CASSLSNNEQFF
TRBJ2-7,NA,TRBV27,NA,TGTGCCAGCAGTCTTCATGGGGGTCGTGGTTTCTACGAGCAGTACTTC,CASSLHGGRGFYEQYF
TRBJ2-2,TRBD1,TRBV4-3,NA,TGCGCCAGCAGCCAACGACAGGGTCCCAACACCGGGGAGCTGTTTTTT,CASSQRQGPNTGELFF
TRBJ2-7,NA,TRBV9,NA,TGTGCCAGCAGCGTAGGGCCGGAGTCCTACGAGCAGTACTTC,CASSVGPESYEQYF
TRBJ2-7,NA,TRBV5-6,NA,TGTGCCAGCAGCTTGGGAAGGGGACTCTCCTACGAGCAGTACTTC,CASSLGRGLSYEQYF
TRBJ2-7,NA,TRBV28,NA,TGTGCCAGCAGTCTCGGGATGAATGCCTACGAGCAGTACTTC,CASSLGMNAYEQYF
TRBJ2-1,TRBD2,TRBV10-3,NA,TGTGCCATCAGTGGGGGCGGGAGCTCCTACAATGAGCAGTTCTTC,CAISGGGSSYNEQFF
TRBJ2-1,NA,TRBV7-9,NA,TGTGCCAGCAGCTGGCCGACTTCAAGCCCCTCCTACAATGAGCAGTTCTTC,CASSWPTSSPSYNEQFF
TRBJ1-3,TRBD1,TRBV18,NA,TGTGCCAGCTCACCGGCGACAGGGGTCTCTGGAAACACCATATATTTT,CASSPATGVSGNTIYF
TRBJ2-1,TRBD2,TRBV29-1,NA,TGCAGCGTCCCGACTAGCGGGAGAATCAATGAGCAGTTCTTC,CSVPTSGRINEQFF
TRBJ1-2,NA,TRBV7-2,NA,TGTGCCAGCAGCTTAGGAGGGAGTTTAGATGGCTACACCTTC,CASSLGGSLDGYTF
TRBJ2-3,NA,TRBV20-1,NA,TGCAGTGCTAGGGGTGGGGATACGCAGTATTTT,CSARGGDTQYF
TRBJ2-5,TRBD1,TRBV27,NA,TGTGCCAGCAGTTTAAAGGCTGACAGGGCACAAGAGACCCAGTACTTC,CASSLKADRAQETQYF
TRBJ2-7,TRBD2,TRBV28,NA,TGTGCCAGCAGTTTATTGTCCTTGGGGCTAGCGGGAGCAGACGAGCAGTACTTC,CASSLLSLGLAGADEQYF
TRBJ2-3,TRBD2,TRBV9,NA,TGTGCCAGCACAATGACCGGGACTAGCGGAGATACGCAGTATTTT,CASTMTGTSGDTQYF
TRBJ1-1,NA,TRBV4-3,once,TGCGCCAGCAGCCTGGGGGCAGTGAGGCTTTCTGAAGCTTTCTTT,CASSLGAVRLSEAFF
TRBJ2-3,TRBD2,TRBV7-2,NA,TGTGCCAGCAGCTTATCCGGGACTACAGTTCGCACAGATACGCAGTATTTT,CASSLSGTTVRTDTQYF
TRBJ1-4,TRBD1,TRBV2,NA,TGTGCCAGCGGTAAAGGGGGCCTTCAAAATGAAAAACTGTTTTTT,CASGKGGLQNEKLFF
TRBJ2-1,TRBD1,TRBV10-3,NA,TGTGCCATCAACTCGGACAGGGTTACGTTCTTC,CAINSDRVTFF
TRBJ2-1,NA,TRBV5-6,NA,TGTGCCAGCAGCTTTCGGGCCCAGGGGAGCAATGAGCAGTTCTTC,CASSFRAQGSNEQFF
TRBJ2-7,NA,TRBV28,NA,TGTGCCAGCAGTTTTTCCGGGATGTTACACGAGCAGTACTTC,CASSFSGMLHEQYF
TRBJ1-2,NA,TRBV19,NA,TGTGCCAGTAGAATCCGGTCGGGGTATGGCTACACCTTC,CASRIRSGYGYTF
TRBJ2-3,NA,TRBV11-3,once,TGTGCCAGCAGCTTACAGGGCACAGATACGCAGTATTTT,CASSLQGTDTQYF
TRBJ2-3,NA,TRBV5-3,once,TGTGCCAGAAGCTTTATGGCAGGGCATGCAGATACGCAGTATTTT,CARSFMAGHADTQYF
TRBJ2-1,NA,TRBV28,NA,TGTGCCAGCAGTTTGGCTGGTTCTAGGCACAATGAGCAGTTCTTC,CASSLAGSRHNEQFF
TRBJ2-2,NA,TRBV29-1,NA,TGCAGCGTTCGTTTTTTATTGGGGGGGCAAAGGGAGCTGTTTTTT,CSVRFLLGGQRELFF
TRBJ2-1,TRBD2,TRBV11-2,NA,TGTGCCAGCAGCTCCATAGCCTCGGGACTAGCGGCCCCCAATGAGCAGTTCTTC,CASSSIASGLAAPNEQFF
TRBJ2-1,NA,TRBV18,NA,TGTGCCAGCTCACCAATGCAGGGTAGGGTGAATGAGCAGTTCTTC,CASSPMQGRVNEQFF
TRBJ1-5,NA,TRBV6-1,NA,TGTGCCAGCAGTGAAGCCGGGGGGGTCAATCAGCCCCAGCATTTT,CASSEAGGVNQPQHF
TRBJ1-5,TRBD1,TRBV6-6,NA,TGTGCCAGCCAAGCAGGGGGCAGGAGCAATCAGCCCCAGCATTTT,CASQAGGRSNQPQHF
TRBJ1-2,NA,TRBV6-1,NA,TGTGCCAGCAGTGATCCGTGGGAGGGGGGCAGCGACTATGGCTACACCTTC,CASSDPWEGGSDYGYTF
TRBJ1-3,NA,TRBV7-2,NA,TGTGCCAGCAGCCGCGTGAAACGGGGAACTGGAAACACCATATATTTT,CASSRVKRGTGNTIYF
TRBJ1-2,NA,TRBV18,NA,TGTGCCAGCTCACCCCTCCAGGGTAATGGGCATGCTGGCTACACCTTC,CASSPLQGNGHAGYTF
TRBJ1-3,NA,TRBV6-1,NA,TGTGCCAGCAGCGGACGGATCTCTGGAAACACCATATATTTT,CASSGRISGNTIYF
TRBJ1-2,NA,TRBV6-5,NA,TGTGCCAGCAGTTACTCGCGGGTCGGCTGGGGCTACACCTTC,CASSYSRVGWGYTF
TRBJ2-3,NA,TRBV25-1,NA,TGTGCCAGCAGTGACCGAACAGATACGCAGTATTTT,CASSDRTDTQYF
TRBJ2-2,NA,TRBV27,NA,TGTGCCAGCAGTTCCCAGCGGTTGACCGGGGAGCTGTTTTTT,CASSSQRLTGELFF
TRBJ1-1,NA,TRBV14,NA,TGTGCCAGCAGCCAAGAGTCTCGGAACACTGAAGCTTTCTTT,CASSQESRNTEAFF
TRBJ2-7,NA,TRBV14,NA,TGTGCCAGCAGCCACTATAGGAGGGAAATCGACGAGCAGTACTTC,CASSHYRREIDEQYF
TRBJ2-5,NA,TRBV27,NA,TGTGCCAGCAGTTGGGGGGGCGGGGGCCAAGAGACCCAGTACTTC,CASSWGGGGQETQYF
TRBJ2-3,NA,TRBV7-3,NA,TGTGCCAGCAGCTTAAACCCCGGAGTGGAGGTGCAGTATTTT,CASSLNPGVEVQYF
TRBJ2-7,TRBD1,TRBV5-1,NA,TGCGCCAGCAGCTTGGGGACAGGGTCCGGCGAGCAGTACTTC,CASSLGTGSGEQYF
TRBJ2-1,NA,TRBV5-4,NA,TGTGCCAGCAGCCTCAGGACTGTGTACAATGAGCAGTTCTTC,CASSLRTVYNEQFF
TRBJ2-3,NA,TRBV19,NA,TGTGCCAGTAGTATAAGAGGGGGGACCCGCACAGATACGCAGTATTTT,CASSIRGGTRTDTQYF
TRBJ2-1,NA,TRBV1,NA,TGCACCAGCAGCCGACTGACAAGCTACAATGAGCAGTTCTTC,CTSSRLTSYNEQFF
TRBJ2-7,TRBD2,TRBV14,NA,TGTGCCAGCAGCCAGGGGACTAGCGGAAGCTCCTACGAGCAGTACTTC,CASSQGTSGSSYEQYF